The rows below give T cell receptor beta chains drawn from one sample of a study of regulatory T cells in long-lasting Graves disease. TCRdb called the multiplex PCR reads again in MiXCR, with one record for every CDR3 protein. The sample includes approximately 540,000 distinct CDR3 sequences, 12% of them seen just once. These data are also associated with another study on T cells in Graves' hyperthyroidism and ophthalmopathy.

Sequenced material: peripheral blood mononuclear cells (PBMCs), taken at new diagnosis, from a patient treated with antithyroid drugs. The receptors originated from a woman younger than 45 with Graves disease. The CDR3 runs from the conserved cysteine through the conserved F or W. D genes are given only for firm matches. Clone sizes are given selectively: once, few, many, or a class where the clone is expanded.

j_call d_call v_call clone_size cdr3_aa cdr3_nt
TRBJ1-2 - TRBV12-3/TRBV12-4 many CASSLGILPPDNYYGYTF TGTGCCAGCAGTTTAGGGATTTTGCCACCGGATAATTACTATGGCTACACCTTC
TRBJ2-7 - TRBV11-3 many CASSLAIFTASYEQYF TGTGCCAGCAGCTTAGCCATATTCACCGCCTCCTACGAGCAGTACTTC
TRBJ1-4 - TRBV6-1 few CASSRRHYEKLFF TGTGCCAGCAGTCGTCGACACTATGAAAAACTGTTTTTT
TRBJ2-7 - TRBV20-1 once CSARDSVSLGSEQYF TGCAGTGCTAGAGATTCGGTATCCCTCGGGTCCGAGCAGTACTTC
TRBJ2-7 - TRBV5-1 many CASSLTDTAYEQYF TGCGCCAGCAGTCTAACCGACACCGCCTACGAGCAGTACTTC
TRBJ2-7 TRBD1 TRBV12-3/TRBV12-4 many CASSGQAWNYEQYF TGTGCCAGCAGCGGACAGGCCTGGAACTACGAGCAGTACTTC
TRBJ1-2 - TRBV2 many CASKSPYGYTF TGTGCCAGCAAGTCCCCCTATGGCTACACCTTC
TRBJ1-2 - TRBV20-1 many CSARVRDYGYTF TGCAGTGCTAGAGTCAGGGACTATGGCTACACCTTC
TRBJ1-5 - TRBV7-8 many CASSLVGGANQPQHF TGTGCCAGCAGCTTAGTCGGTGGTGCCAATCAGCCCCAGCATTTT
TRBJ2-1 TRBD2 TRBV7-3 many CASSDPGTSGAEKFF TGTGCCAGCAGCGATCCCGGGACTAGCGGTGCTGAGAAGTTCTTC
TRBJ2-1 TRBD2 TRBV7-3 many CASSLTRTSGSSDEQFF TGTGCCAGCAGCTTAACCCGGACTAGCGGGAGCTCGGATGAGCAGTTCTTC
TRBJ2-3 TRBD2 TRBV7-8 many CASSSRTGGSTDTQYF TGTGCCAGCAGCTCACGGACGGGGGGAAGCACAGATACGCAGTATTTT
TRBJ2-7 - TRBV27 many CASSRGWGLYEQYF TGTGCCAGCTCCCGCGGGTGGGGCCTTTATGAGCAGTACTTC
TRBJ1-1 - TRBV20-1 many CSAREGPGRSTEAFF TGCAGTGCTAGAGAAGGGCCAGGGAGGAGCACTGAAGCTTTCTTT
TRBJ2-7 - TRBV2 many CASSEEGTWGREQYF TGTGCCAGCAGTGAAGAGGGGACTTGGGGCAGGGAGCAGTACTTC
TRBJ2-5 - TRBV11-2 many CASSAGGAQETQYF TGTGCCAGCAGCGCAGGTGGGGCCCAAGAGACCCAGTACTTC
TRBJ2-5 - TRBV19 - CASSFTTSQSQYF TGTGCCAGTAGTTTCACCACCAGTCAGTCCCAGTACTTC
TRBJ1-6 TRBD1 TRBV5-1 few CASSLDLGQGITAASPLHF TGCGCCAGCAGCTTGGATTTGGGACAGGGAATAACTGCAGCTTCACCCCTCCACTTT
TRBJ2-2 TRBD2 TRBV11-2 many CASSGTSMTGELFF TGTGCCAGCAGTGGGACTAGTATGACCGGGGAGCTGTTTTTT
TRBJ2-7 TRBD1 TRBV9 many CASSVQGVPTYEQYF TGTGCCAGCAGCGTCCAGGGGGTGCCTACCTACGAGCAGTACTTC
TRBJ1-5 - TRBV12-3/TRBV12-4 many CASSRDGTLSNQPQHF TGTGCCAGCAGTCGCGACGGCACTTTGAGCAATCAGCCCCAGCATTTT
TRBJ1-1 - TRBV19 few CASSYITEAFF TGTGCCAGTAGTTATATCACTGAAGCTTTCTTT
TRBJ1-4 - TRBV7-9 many CASSLAPGPGGEKLFF TGTGCCAGCAGCTTAGCGCCGGGACCCGGGGGGGAAAAACTGTTTTTT
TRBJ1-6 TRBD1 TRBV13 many CASSDRGPRYNSPLHF TGTGCCAGCAGTGACAGGGGACCTCGCTATAATTCACCCCTCCACTTT
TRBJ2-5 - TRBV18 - CASSPIGLETQYF TGTGCCAGCTCACCGATAGGGTTGGAGACCCAGTACTTC
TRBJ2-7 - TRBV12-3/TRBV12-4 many CASRYQGPILGEQYF TGTGCCAGCAGGTACCAGGGTCCCATCCTAGGCGAGCAGTACTTC
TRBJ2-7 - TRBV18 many CASSPPARGAEEQYF TGTGCCAGCTCACCACCGGCCAGGGGGGCGGAAGAGCAGTACTTC
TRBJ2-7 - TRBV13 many CASSHGVGGYEQYF TGTGCCAGCAGCCACGGCGTGGGGGGCTACGAGCAGTACTTC
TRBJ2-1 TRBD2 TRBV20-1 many CSAPTGTSVHQFF TGCAGTGCTCCAACCGGGACTAGCGTTCACCAGTTCTTC
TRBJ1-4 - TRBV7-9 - CASSFSGATTNEKLFF TGTGCCAGCAGCTTTTCAGGGGCCACAACTAATGAAAAACTGTTTTTT
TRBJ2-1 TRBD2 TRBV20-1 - CSATGTSGSSYNEQFF TGCAGTGCCACCGGGACTAGCGGGAGCTCCTACAATGAGCAGTTCTTC
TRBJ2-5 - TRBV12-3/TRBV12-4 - CASSLPASQETQYF TGTGCCAGCAGTTTACCGGCGAGTCAGGAGACCCAGTACTTC
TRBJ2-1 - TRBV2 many CASSDPGVAGRNEQFF TGTGCCAGCAGTGACCCCGGGGTCGCGGGAAGGAATGAGCAGTTCTTC
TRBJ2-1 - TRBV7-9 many CASSPPAAEQFF TGTGCCAGCAGCCCGCCCGCTGCTGAGCAGTTCTTC
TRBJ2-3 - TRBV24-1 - CATSEIDSTDTQYF TGTGCCACCAGTGAAATCGACAGCACAGATACGCAGTATTTT
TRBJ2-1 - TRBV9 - CASSVATGQYNEQFF TGTGCCAGCAGCGTAGCTACGGGGCAGTACAATGAGCAGTTCTTC
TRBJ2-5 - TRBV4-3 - CASSRLLQGKETQYF TGCGCCAGCAGCCGATTATTACAGGGTAAAGAGACCCAGTACTTC
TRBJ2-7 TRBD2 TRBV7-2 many CASSLTLAEKYEQYF TGTGCCAGCAGCCTAACACTAGCGGAGAAATACGAGCAGTACTTC
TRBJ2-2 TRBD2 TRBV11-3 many CASSPKSGRADTGELFF TGTGCCAGCAGCCCAAAGAGCGGGAGGGCCGACACCGGGGAGCTGTTTTTT
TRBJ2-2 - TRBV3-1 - CASSQVPGKTTTGELFF TGTGCCAGCAGCCAAGTCCCCGGAAAGACTACAACCGGGGAGCTGTTTTTT
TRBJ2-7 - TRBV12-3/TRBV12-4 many CASSLGTGPMEQYF TGTGCCAGCAGTTTGGGGACCGGACCGATGGAGCAGTACTTC
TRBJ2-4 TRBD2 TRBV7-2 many CASSLEIGGAKNIQYF TGTGCCAGCAGCTTAGAGATCGGGGGGGCCAAAAACATTCAGTACTTC
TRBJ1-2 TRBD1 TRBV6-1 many CASSRQGMGGYTF TGTGCCAGCAGTCGACAGGGGATGGGCGGCTACACCTTC
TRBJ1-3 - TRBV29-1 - CSATRFGPGNTIYF TGCAGCGCCACACGATTTGGCCCTGGAAACACCATATATTTT